This T cell receptor (delta chain) was found in a study of Vδ1+ human thymocytes. Concerning this clone: Its antigen is undetermined. The identical CDR3 is also encoded by other nucleotide sequences in the sample.

Findings and caveats of the study: Unlike peripheral blood Vdelta1+ controls, thymic delta-chain sequences included around 21% Vdelta2 and few Vdelta3. Highly polyclonal TRG and TRD repertoires with Gaussian CDR3 length distributions appeared in thymus.

Thymocytes were sorted as CD3+ TCRVdelta1+ TCRVdelta2- after alphabeta T cell depletion. This CDR3 is 14 amino acids long. Germline CDR1 is TSWWSYY and CDR2 is QGS. V was pared by 1 base and J by 6 bases, with 3 bases of the junction left unmatched. RNA was extracted from the cells and then reverse transcribed. Multiplex PCR used pooled V-gene forward primers and a constant-region reverse primer to amplify CDR3s. TCRdb reran clone calling via CATT on the multiplex PCR reads. Of approximately 58,000 delta-chain clones listed, over 12% are singletons. The chain is built from TRDV1 and TRDJ1; TRDD3 matches 9 bases. The specimen sequenced was Vdelta1+ gamma-delta thymocytes from the thymus. Subset: FACS-sorted CD3+ TCRalphabeta- TCRVdelta1+ TCRVdelta2- thymocytes. This TCR came from a girl under three years old who had congenital heart surgery. Here the CDR3 DNA reads TGTGCTCTTGGGGAACCCCTGGGGGATTATAAACTCATCTTT. This gives the protein CALGEPLGDYKLIF.